These T cell receptor beta chains were read from a single sample in a study of blood T cells in healthy people across ages. TCRdb redid the calling of the 5' RACE reads with MiXCR, one entry per CDR3 protein. The sample holds 650,000 to 1,000,000 distinct CDR3 sequences, around 36% seen once. Sequencing input: blood. The receptors were gathered from a man between 18 and 29 years old in good health. CDR3s include the opening cysteine and the closing phenylalanine or tryptophan. The D gene is left open where the match is weak. Clone size is stated in some rows and not others, as once, few, many or a class when expanded.

>TRBJ1-1|NA|NA|TRBV4-3
CASSQTPGAQAAFF
TGCGCCAGCAGCCAAACACCCGGGGCTCAGGCGGCTTTCTTT
>TRBJ1-1|few|NA|TRBV20-1
CSASGARRTEAFF
TGCAGTGCTAGCGGGGCCCGGAGAACTGAAGCTTTCTTT
>TRBJ2-5|NA|TRBD2|TRBV12-3/TRBV12-4
CASRPSGVETQYF
TGTGCCAGCAGACCTAGCGGGGTGGAGACCCAGTACTTC
>TRBJ2-1|few|NA|TRBV2
CASSEMGGRTANEQFF
TGTGCCAGCAGTGAAATGGGGGGCCGTACGGCAAATGAGCAGTTCTTC
>TRBJ1-2|many|NA|TRBV10-3
CAISENRANYGYTF
TGTGCCATCAGTGAAAACAGGGCTAACTATGGCTACACCTTC
>TRBJ2-7|few|NA|TRBV4-2
CASSQEMGSYEQYF
TGTGCCAGCAGCCAAGAAATGGGCAGCTACGAGCAGTACTTC
>TRBJ2-6|NA|NA|TRBV12-3/TRBV12-4
CASSPSAGRSKGANVLTF
TGTGCCAGCAGTCCCTCGGCAGGCCGCTCGAAAGGGGCCAACGTCCTGACTTTC
>TRBJ2-2|few|NA|TRBV12-3/TRBV12-4
CASSKTTGTANTGELFF
TGTGCCAGCAGCAAAACTACCGGGACCGCGAACACCGGGGAGCTGTTTTTT
>TRBJ2-7|few|TRBD1|TRBV27
CASSNHRGQSYEQYF
TGTGCCAGCTCAAACCACAGGGGGCAGTCCTACGAGCAGTACTTC
>TRBJ2-7|NA|NA|TRBV7-2
CASSLVGVEQYF
TGTGCCAGCAGCTTGGTTGGAGTCGAGCAGTACTTC
>TRBJ1-2|NA|NA|TRBV6-2/TRBV6-3
CASSRPTDCDYTF
TGTGCCAGCAGCCGACCTACCGATTGTGACTACACCTTC
>TRBJ1-1|NA|NA|TRBV5-1
CASSWGTQYTEAFF
TGCGCCAGCAGCTGGGGAACACAATACACTGAAGCTTTCTTT
>TRBJ1-4|NA|NA|TRBV20-1
CSSISRGSNEKLFF
TGCAGTTCGATCTCCAGGGGATCTAATGAAAAACTGTTTTTT
>TRBJ1-6|once|TRBD1|TRBV20-1
CSARPTTDREYNSPLHF
TGCAGTGCTAGACCTACGACGGACAGGGAGTATAATTCACCCCTCCACTTT
>TRBJ1-2|NA|NA|TRBV7-9
CASSVYGGSGYTF
TGTGCCAGCAGCGTATATGGGGGAAGCGGCTACACCTTC
>TRBJ2-5|few|NA|TRBV6-2/TRBV6-3
CASSNPPGGQETQYF
TGTGCCAGCAGTAACCCACCTGGGGGCCAAGAGACCCAGTACTTC
>TRBJ2-5|many|NA|TRBV5-5
CASSWNSGETQYF
TGTGCCAGCAGCTGGAACTCAGGAGAGACCCAGTACTTC
>TRBJ2-3|few|TRBD1|TRBV4-3
CASSRNPGQGGDTQYF
TGCGCCAGCAGCCGGAATCCGGGACAGGGGGGAGATACGCAGTATTTT
>TRBJ2-4|NA|NA|TRBV2
CASSRAEVAKNIQYF
TGTGCCAGCAGCAGGGCGGAGGTAGCCAAAAACATTCAGTACTTC
>TRBJ1-2|NA|NA|TRBV7-2
CASSLGASSGYTF
TGTGCCAGCAGCTTGGGGGCCAGCTCGGGCTACACCTTC
>TRBJ2-1|NA|TRBD2|TRBV5-1
CASSLLAGTYSYNEQFF
TGCGCCAGCAGCTTACTAGCGGGGACCTACTCCTACAATGAGCAGTTCTTC
>TRBJ1-2|few|NA|TRBV7-2
CASSLPGVRGYTF
TGTGCCAGCAGCTTACCAGGGGTTCGGGGCTACACCTTC
>TRBJ2-5|few|NA|TRBV6-2/TRBV6-3
CASSYRLGEGIQETQYF
TGTGCCAGCAGTTACCGATTGGGAGAGGGAATCCAAGAGACCCAGTACTTC
>TRBJ2-1|many|NA|TRBV12-3/TRBV12-4
CASSFGGNNEQFF
TGTGCCAGCAGTTTTGGCGGGAACAATGAGCAGTTCTTC
>TRBJ2-7|NA|TRBD1|TRBV5-1
CASSRNRDRASYEQYF
TGCGCCAGCAGCCGAAACCGGGACAGGGCTTCCTACGAGCAGTACTTC
>TRBJ2-5|NA|NA|TRBV3-1
CASSQGKLARETQYF
TGTGCCAGCAGCCAGGGAAAACTAGCTAGAGAGACCCAGTACTTC
>TRBJ2-1|few|TRBD2|TRBV29-1
CSVYLPGTTLFF
TGCAGCGTATACTTACCAGGGACTACCTTGTTCTTC
>TRBJ2-2|NA|TRBD1|TRBV6-2/TRBV6-3
CASGPTLLDRTNTGELFF
TGTGCCAGCGGACCCACCCTTTTGGACAGGACGAACACCGGGGAGCTGTTTTTT
>TRBJ2-5|NA|NA|TRBV5-1
CASSLELDNEQYF
TGCGCCAGCAGCTTGGAGTTAGACAATGAGCAGTACTTC